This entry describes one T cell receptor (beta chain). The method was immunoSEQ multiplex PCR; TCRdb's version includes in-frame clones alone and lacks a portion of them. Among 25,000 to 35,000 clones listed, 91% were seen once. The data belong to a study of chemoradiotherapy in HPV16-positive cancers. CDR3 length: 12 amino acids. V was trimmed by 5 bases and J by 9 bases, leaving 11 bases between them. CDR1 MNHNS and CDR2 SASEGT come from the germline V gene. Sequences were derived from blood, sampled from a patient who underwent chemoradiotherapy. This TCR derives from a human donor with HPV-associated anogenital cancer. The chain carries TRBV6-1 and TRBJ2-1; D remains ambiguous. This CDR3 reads CASSKMSGEQFF. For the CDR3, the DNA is TGTGCCAGCAGTAAGATGTCAGGTGAGCAGTTCTTC.